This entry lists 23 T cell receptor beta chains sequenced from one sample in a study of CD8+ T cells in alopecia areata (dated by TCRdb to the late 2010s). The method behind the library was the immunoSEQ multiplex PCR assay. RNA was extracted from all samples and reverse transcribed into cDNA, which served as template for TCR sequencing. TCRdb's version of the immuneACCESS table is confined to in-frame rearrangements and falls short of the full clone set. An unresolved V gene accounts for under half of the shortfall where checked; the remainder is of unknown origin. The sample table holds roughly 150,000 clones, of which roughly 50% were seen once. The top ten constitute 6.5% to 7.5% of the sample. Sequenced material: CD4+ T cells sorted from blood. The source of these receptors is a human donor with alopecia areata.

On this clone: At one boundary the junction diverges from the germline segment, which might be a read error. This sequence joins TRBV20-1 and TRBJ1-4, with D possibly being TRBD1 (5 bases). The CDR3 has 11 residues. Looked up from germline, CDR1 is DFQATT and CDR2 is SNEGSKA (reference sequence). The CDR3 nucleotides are TGCAGTGCTGGAGAAACAGGAAAACTGTTTTTT. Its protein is CSAGETGKLFF.

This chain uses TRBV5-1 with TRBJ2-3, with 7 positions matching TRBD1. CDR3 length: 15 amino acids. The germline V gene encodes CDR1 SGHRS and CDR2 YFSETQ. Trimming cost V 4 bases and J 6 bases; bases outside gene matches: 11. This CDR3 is CASSPLTTGTDTQYF. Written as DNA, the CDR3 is TGCGCCAGCAGCCCACTGACGACAGGGACGGATACGCAGTATTTT.

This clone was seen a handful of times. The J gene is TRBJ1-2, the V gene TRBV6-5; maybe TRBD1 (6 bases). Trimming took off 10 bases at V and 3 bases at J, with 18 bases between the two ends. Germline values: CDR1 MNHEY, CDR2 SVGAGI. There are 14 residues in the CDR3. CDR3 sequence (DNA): TGTGCCACCTACAGGGTAGGGGCATACTATGGCTACACCTTC. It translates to CATYRVGAYYGYTF.

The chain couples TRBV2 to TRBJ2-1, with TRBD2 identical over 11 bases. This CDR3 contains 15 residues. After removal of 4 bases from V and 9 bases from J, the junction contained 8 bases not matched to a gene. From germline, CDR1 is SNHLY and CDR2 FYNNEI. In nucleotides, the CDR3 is TGTGCCAGCAGTGTCCTAGCGGGAGGTAGAGGTGAGCAGTTCTTC. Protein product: CASSVLAGGRGEQFF.

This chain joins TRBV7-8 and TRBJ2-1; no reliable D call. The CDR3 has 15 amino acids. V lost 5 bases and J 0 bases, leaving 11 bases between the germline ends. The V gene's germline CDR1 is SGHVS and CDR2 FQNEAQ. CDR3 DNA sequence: TGTGCCAGCAGCCGTACGTATTTCTCCTACAATGAGCAGTTCTTC. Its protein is CASSRTYFSYNEQFF.

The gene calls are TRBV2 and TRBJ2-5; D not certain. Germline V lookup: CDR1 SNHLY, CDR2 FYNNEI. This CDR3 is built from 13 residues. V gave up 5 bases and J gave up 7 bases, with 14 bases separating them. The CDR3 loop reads CASSRDPTGTQYF. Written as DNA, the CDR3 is TGTGCCAGCAGTCGAGACCCTACCGGGACCCAGTACTTC.

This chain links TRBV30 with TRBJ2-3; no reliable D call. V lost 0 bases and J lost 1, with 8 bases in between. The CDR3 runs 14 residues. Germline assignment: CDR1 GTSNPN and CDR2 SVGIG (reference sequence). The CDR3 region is CAWSVYGGTDTQYF. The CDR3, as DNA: TGTGCCTGGAGTGTATACGGCGGCACAGATACGCAGTATTTT.

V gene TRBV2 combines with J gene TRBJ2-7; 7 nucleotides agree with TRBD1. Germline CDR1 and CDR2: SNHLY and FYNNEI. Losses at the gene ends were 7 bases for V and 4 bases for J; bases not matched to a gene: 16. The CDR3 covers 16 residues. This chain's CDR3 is CASTPSRARGSYEQYF. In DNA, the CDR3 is TGTGCCAGCACTCCATCCCGGGCCAGGGGGTCGTACGAGCAGTACTTC.

DNA for the CDR3: TGCAGCGTGCGTAGACACGGACTAGCGGGAGGTAATGAGCAGTTCTTC. It yields the protein CSVRRHGLAGGNEQFF. The gene calls are TRBV29-1 and TRBJ2-1; 14 bases are shared with TRBD2. Germline CDR1 and CDR2: SQVTM and ANQGSEA. The trim removed 6 bases at V and 7 bases at J, leaving 11 bases unmatched. The CDR3 has 16 amino acids.

In DNA, the CDR3 is TGTGCCAGCAGTCCCCCCCCAGTGAGCTACACCTTC. Its protein product is CASSPPPVSYTF. The rearrangement links TRBV2 to TRBJ1-2; no reliable D call. CDR1 and CDR2 from the germline V gene are SNHLY and FYNNEI. V lost 5 bases and J lost 9, with 13 bases in between. This CDR3 region has 12 residues. The entire variable domain, with the rest obtained from reference TRBV2 and TRBJ1-2, is as follows: EPEVTQTPSHQVTQMGQEVILRCVPISNHLYFYWYRQILGQKVEFLVSFYNNEISEKSEIFDDQFSVERPDGSNFTLKIRSTKLEDSAMYFCASSPPPVSYTFGSGTRLTVV.

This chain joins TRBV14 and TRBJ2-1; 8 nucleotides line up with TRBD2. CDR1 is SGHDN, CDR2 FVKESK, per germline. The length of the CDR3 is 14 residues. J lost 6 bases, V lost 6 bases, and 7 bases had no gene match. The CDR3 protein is CASRAGGRTNEQFF. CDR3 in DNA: TGTGCCAGCAGGGCGGGAGGTAGGACCAATGAGCAGTTCTTC.

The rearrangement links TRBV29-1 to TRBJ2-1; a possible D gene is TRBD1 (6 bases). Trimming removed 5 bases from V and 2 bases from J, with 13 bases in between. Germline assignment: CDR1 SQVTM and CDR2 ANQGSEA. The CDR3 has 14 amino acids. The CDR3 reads CSVFIQGTYNEQFF. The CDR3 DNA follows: TGCAGCGTTTTTATTCAGGGGACCTACAATGAGCAGTTCTTC.

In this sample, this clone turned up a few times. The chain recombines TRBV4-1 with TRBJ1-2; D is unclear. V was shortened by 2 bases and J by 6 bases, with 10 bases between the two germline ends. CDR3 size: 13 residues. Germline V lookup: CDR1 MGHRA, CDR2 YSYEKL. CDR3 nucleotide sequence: TGCGCCAGCAGCCAATCGTACAAGAATGGCTACACCTTC. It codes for CASSQSYKNGYTF.

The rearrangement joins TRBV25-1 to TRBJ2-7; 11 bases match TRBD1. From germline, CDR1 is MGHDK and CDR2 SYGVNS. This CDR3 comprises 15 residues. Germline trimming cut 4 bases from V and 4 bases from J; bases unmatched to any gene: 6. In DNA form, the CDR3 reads TGTGCCAGCAGTGGAGCCGGGACAGGGGGATACGAGCAGTACTTC. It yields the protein CASSGAGTGGYEQYF.

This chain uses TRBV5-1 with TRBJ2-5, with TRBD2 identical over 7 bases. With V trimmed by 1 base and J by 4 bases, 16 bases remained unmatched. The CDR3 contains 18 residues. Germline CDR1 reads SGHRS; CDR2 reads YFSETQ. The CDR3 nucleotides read TGCGCCAGCAGCTTGTGGGCAAGGTTGGCGGGAGCGGGAGAGACCCAGTACTTC. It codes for CASSLWARLAGAGETQYF.

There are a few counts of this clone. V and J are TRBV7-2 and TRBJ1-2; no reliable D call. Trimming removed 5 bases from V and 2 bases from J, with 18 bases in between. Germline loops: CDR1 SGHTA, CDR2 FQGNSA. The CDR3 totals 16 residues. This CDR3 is CASSPASIGENYGYTF. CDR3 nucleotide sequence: TGTGCCAGCAGCCCAGCAAGCATTGGGGAGAACTATGGCTACACCTTC.

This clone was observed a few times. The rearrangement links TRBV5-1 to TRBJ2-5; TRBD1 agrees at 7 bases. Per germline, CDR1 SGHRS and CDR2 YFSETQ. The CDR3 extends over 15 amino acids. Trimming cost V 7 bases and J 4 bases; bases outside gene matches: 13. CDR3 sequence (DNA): TGCGCCAGCTCCGACCAGAGGGGGCATGGAGAGACCCAGTACTTC. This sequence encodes CASSDQRGHGETQYF.

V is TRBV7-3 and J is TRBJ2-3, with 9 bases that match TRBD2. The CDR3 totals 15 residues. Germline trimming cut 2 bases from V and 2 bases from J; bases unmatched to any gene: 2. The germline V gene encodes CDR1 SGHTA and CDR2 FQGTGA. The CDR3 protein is CASSLAGGATDTQYF. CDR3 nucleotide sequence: TGTGCCAGCAGCTTAGCGGGAGGGGCCACAGATACGCAGTATTTT.

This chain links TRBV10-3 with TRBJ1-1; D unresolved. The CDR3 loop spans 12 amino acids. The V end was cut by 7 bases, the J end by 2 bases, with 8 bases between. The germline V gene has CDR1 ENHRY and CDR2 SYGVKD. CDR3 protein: CAIMGVNTEAFF. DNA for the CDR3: TGTGCCATCATGGGAGTAAACACTGAAGCTTTCTTT.

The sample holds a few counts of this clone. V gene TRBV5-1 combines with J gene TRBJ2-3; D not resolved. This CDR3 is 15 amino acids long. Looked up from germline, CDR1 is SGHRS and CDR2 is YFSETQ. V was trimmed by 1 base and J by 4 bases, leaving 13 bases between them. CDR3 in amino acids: CASSLNPGVADTQYF. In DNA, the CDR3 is TGCGCCAGCAGCTTGAATCCTGGTGTCGCAGATACGCAGTATTTT.

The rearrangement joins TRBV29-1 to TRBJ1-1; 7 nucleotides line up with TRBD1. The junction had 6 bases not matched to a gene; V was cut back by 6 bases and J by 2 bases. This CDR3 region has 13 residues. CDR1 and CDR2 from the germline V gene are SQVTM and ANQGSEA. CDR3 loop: CSVRDRTNTEAFF. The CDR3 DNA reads TGCAGCGTGAGGGACAGAACAAACACTGAAGCTTTCTTT.

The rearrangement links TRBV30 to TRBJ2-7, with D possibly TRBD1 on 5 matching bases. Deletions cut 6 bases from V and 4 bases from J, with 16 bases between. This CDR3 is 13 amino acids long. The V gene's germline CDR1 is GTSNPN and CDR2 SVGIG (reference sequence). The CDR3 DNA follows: TGTGCCTGCAAGACAGCCACTTCTTACGAGCAGTACTTC. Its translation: CACKTATSYEQYF.

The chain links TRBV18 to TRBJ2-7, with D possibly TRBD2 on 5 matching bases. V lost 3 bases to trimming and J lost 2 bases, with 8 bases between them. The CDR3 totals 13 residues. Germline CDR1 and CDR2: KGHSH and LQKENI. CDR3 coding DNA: TGTGCCAGCTCACCCGGACTGGCCTACGAGCAGTACTTC. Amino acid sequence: CASSPGLAYEQYF. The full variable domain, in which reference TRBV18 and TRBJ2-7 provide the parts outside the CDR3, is NAGVMQNPRHLVRRRGQEARLRCSPMKGHSHVYWYRQLPEEGLKFMVYLQKENIIDESGMPKERFSAEFPKEGPSILRIQQVVRGDSAAYFCASSPGLAYEQYFGPGTRLTVT.